This TCR beta chain was recorded in a study of blood T cells in healthy people across ages. Together with a sample-barcoded 5' primer, a J-beta primer mix was included in a second PCR lasting about 6 to 11 cycles. Each CDR3 protein gets one entry after TCRdb re-called the 5' RACE reads with MiXCR. The sample lists about 1.1 million distinct CDR3 sequences; 35% to 40% were seen once. A note on this clonotype: Its antigen is currently unknown.

Study findings and constraints: Among T cells, TCR beta diversity per million cells dropped roughly linearly as age rose.

The V segment lost 8 bases and the J segment 3 bases; nucleotides outside the gene matches: 6. Germline CDR1 reads MNHEY; CDR2 reads SMNVEV (reference sequence). The CDR3 is 13 amino acids. Sequencing input: blood. The chain employs TRBV27 and TRBJ2-7; TRBD1 matches at 8 bases. The clonotype was recovered from a man between 18 and 35 years old in good health. CDR3: CASGLDRVYEQYF. CDR3 coding DNA: TGTGCCAGCGGCCTGGACAGGGTCTACGAGCAGTACTTC.